The text below deals with one T cell receptor (beta chain). The data originate from a study of PD-L1 blockade in urothelial cancer. The overall study: About 85% of the 29 patients were men whose urothelial cancer was bladder-origin. Researchers looked at the blood 3 weeks (second dose) and 6 weeks after treatment began.

Time point reported: peripheral blood 6 weeks after treatment start. Urothelial carcinoma, locally advanced or metastatic, affected the patients. Germline lookup yields CDR1 SGHRS and CDR2 YFSETQ. The length of the CDR3 is 15 residues. The V gene end was trimmed by 5 bases and the J gene end by 5 bases; junction bases not matched to a gene: 12. This table comes from immunoSEQ multiplex PCR, and its TCRdb copy is limited to in-frame clones, with some not included. This sample has 35,000 to 55,000 clones, with roughly 82% found just once. This chain uses TRBV5-1 with TRBJ2-5, with TRBD1 matching over 7 bases. The sequencing used PBMCs, collected around atezolizumab (anti-PD-L1) treatment. The receptor's source is a man aged 60 to 69 with urothelial cancer. CDR3 protein: CASSPQGPSTETQYF. The CDR3 DNA follows: TGCGCCAGCAGTCCACAGGGGCCATCTACCGAGACCCAGTACTTC.